Shown below are 20 T cell receptor beta chains from a single sample sequenced in a study of beta chain features in type 1 diabetes. Study-level results: Significant though moderate, a shortening of TCRB CDR3s appeared in all four CD4+ subsets of Type 1 diabetes patients.

The authors reverse transcribed all of the isolated RNA, so sequencing captured expressed TCRB transcripts. Produced via immunoSEQ multiplex PCR; TCRdb's table is partial and in-frame only. The sample has roughly 730,000 clones, roughly an eighth seen once; the top ten hold about 0.02%. No antigens are known for them. The sequencing sample was made of naive CD4+ T cells from blood. The receptors here all came from a man between 18 and 29 years old with type 1 diabetes.

In this sample, this clone turned up a few times. The chain joins TRBV6-5 to TRBJ2-6; D is ambiguous. Germline V gene sequence: CDR1 MNHEY, CDR2 SVGAGI. V gave up 2 bases and J gave up 1 base, with 6 bases separating them. CDR3 size: 15 residues. CDR3 DNA: TGTGCCAGCAGTTACACGGTGTCTGGGGCCAACGTCCTGACTTTC. Protein product: CASSYTVSGANVLTF.

This clone has more than one count but fewer than ten. Within the sample, other DNA sequences also encode this same CDR3. The chain is built from TRBV29-1 and TRBJ2-7; D gene ambiguous. From germline, CDR1 is SQVTM and CDR2 ANQGSEA. This CDR3 is built from 12 residues. The ends were cut back, 4 bases at V and 0 bases at J, with 7 bases in the middle. CDR3 sequence (DNA): TGCAGCGTTGGACTCCCCTCCTACGAGCAGTACTTC. Its protein is CSVGLPSYEQYF.

The chain links TRBV4-1 to TRBJ2-5; no firm D call. V lost 0 bases and J lost 5, with 16 bases in between. Germline-derived CDR1 and CDR2 are MGHRA and YSYEKL. The CDR3 loop spans 16 amino acids. In nucleotides, the CDR3 is TGCGCCAGCAGCCAAGAGGGCCTTACCGGGCGGGAGACCCAGTACTTC. This encodes CASSQEGLTGRETQYF.

Only a few counts were recorded for this clone. V is TRBV30 and J is TRBJ1-4; D possibly corresponds to TRBD1 (5 bases). CDR3 size: 12 residues. Germline CDR1 GTSNPN, CDR2 SVGIG (reference sequence). Trimming shortened V by 4 bases and J by 8 bases, and 11 bases separated the two germline ends. CDR3 DNA: TGTGCCTGGAAGGGGCTGGGGGAAAAACTGTTTTTT. Amino acids: CAWKGLGEKLFF. Full variable domain (remainder filled in from reference TRBV30 and TRBJ1-4): SQTIHQWPATLVQPVGSPLSLECTVEGTSNPNLYWYRQAAGRGLQLLFYSVGIGQISSEVPQNLSASRPQDRQFILSSKKLLLSDSGFYLCAWKGLGEKLFFGSGTQLSVL.

There are a few counts of this clone. The rearrangement joins TRBV4-1 to TRBJ1-6; D not resolved. The length of the CDR3 is 15 residues. Germline CDR1 MGHRA, CDR2 YSYEKL. V lost 0 bases to trimming and J lost 13 bases, with 16 bases between them. In nucleotides, the CDR3 is TGCGCCAGCAGCCAAGATGAAGCCTATTTTCGTCCCCTCCACTTT. The encoded protein is CASSQDEAYFRPLHF.

The V and J genes are TRBV9 and TRBJ2-5, with 16 bases matching TRBD2. Germline CDR1 reads SGDLS; CDR2 reads YYNGEE. V trimming: 3 bases; J trimming: 5 bases; junction bases outside the gene matches: 7. The CDR3 length is 17 residues. The CDR3 sequence is CASSDGTSGGAEETQYF. The CDR3 region has the DNA TGTGCCAGCAGCGATGGGACTAGCGGGGGGGCCGAGGAGACCCAGTACTTC. The full variable domain, in which reference TRBV9 and TRBJ2-5 provide the parts outside the CDR3, is DSGVTQTPKHLITATGQRVTLRCSPRSGDLSVYWYQQSLDQGLQFLIQYYNGEERAKGNILERFSAQQFPDLHSELNLSSLELGDSALYFCASSDGTSGGAEETQYFGPGTRLLVL.

The chain recombines TRBV19 with TRBJ2-7, with 9 bases identical to TRBD1. Germline CDR1 reads LNHDA; CDR2 reads SQIVND (reference sequence). The CDR3 covers 16 residues. The ends lost 6 bases at V and 4 bases at J; junction bases unmatched: 13. The CDR3 DNA follows: TGTGCCAGTAGGATCTCTCCGGGACAGGGCCCTTACGAGCAGTACTTC. This gives the protein CASRISPGQGPYEQYF.

This chain links TRBV30 with TRBJ2-2, with unresolved D. CDR3 length: 13 residues. V lost 2 bases and J 7 bases, leaving 11 bases between the germline ends. CDR1 GTSNPN and CDR2 SVGIG come from the germline V gene (reference sequence). The CDR3 DNA reads TGTGCCTGGAGTTCTCGAGTGGGCGGGGAGCTGTTTTTT. It is translated as CAWSSRVGGELFF.

CDR3 region: CASSQVPLLAGSSDTQYF. The CDR3 nucleotides read TGCGCCAGCAGCCAAGTTCCCCTACTAGCGGGGTCGAGCGATACGCAGTATTTT. The chain couples TRBV4-1 to TRBJ2-3, with 10 bases identical to TRBD2. Germline CDR1 reads MGHRA; CDR2 reads YSYEKL. The CDR3 runs to 18 residues. V lost 1 base and J lost 6; bases outside the gene matches: 13.

CDR3 in DNA: TGTGCCAGCAGTGAATCTGGGGCCGGTAGGTACGAGCAGTACTTC. Its protein product is CASSESGAGRYEQYF. The chain uses TRBV28 and TRBJ2-7; TRBD1 is a possible D gene (5 bases). This CDR3 region has 15 residues. The V end was cut by 5 bases, the J end by 4 bases, with 18 bases between. Per the germline V gene, CDR1 is MDHEN and CDR2 is SYDVKM.

In its sample, this clone was seen a few times. The V call is TRBV7-9, the J call TRBJ1-5; 10 bases are shared with TRBD1. The junction had 2 bases not matched to a gene; V was cut back by 5 bases and J by 4 bases. CDR1 and CDR2 (germline): SEHNR, FQNEAQ (reference sequence). The CDR3 runs to 14 residues. For the CDR3, the DNA is TGTGCCAGCAGCCGGGGACAGGGGAATCAGCCCCAGCATTTT. Its translation: CASSRGQGNQPQHF. The whole variable domain, filled in from reference TRBV7-9 and TRBJ1-5, reads DTGVSQNPRHKITKRGQNVTFRCDPISEHNRLYWYRQTLGQGPEFLTYFQNEAQLEKSRLLSDRFSAERPKGSFSTLEIQRTEQGDSAMYLCASSRGQGNQPQHFGDGTRLSIL.

The genes are TRBV18 and TRBJ2-6; possible D gene TRBD2, 5 bases. This CDR3 contains 16 residues. The V gene's germline CDR1 is KGHSH and CDR2 LQKENI. The V end was cut by 1 base, the J end by 1 base, with 8 bases between. This chain's CDR3 is CASSPQEDSGANVLTF. The CDR3 region has the DNA TGTGCCAGCTCACCACAGGAGGATTCTGGGGCCAACGTCCTGACTTTC.

The sample holds a few counts of this clone. The chain is built from TRBV29-1 and TRBJ1-4; weak D call: TRBD1 (5 bases). Germline CDR1 and CDR2: SQVTM and ANQGSEA. V was shortened by 5 bases and J by 2 bases, with 9 bases between the two germline ends. The CDR3 runs 13 residues. CDR3 protein: CSVRPGTNEKLFF. CDR3 nucleotide sequence: TGCAGCGTTCGCCCAGGGACTAATGAAAAACTGTTTTTT.

The J gene is TRBJ2-1, the V gene TRBV29-1; 7 nucleotides match TRBD1. This CDR3 has 15 amino acids. V was pared by 6 bases and J by 2 bases, with 10 bases of the junction left unmatched. The germline gives CDR1 SQVTM, CDR2 ANQGSEA. The CDR3 is CSVARGTSPYNEQFF. The CDR3 DNA sequence: TGCAGCGTCGCCAGGGGGACAAGCCCCTACAATGAGCAGTTCTTC.

This chain joins TRBV7-2 and TRBJ1-2; D is ambiguous. In germline, CDR1 is SGHTA, CDR2 FQGNSA. CDR3 length: 15 residues. V was clipped by 4 bases and J by 9 bases, with 21 bases between them. CDR3 protein: CASSSPNEGLLRYTF. The CDR3 DNA reads TGTGCCAGCAGCTCCCCGAATGAGGGCCTCCTGCGCTACACCTTC.

V gene TRBV19 combines with J gene TRBJ1-2; D remains unclear. V lost 3 bases and J lost 6, with 20 bases in between. The CDR3 totals 16 residues. Germline V gene data show CDR1 as LNHDA and CDR2 as SQIVND (reference sequence). The CDR3 coding sequence is TGTGCCAGTAGTATCCGGGCAGCTAATACCTACCATGGCTACACCTTC. Protein: CASSIRAANTYHGYTF.

This clone occurred a few times. The V call is TRBV5-4, the J call TRBJ2-7, with D unclear. The CDR3 is 14 residues long. Trimming took 2 bases from V and 2 from J, leaving 11 bases between them. In germline, CDR1 is SGHNT, CDR2 YYREEE (reference sequence). Here the CDR3 DNA reads TGTGCCAGCAGCTTCATTGAGCTCCCCTACGAGCAGTACTTC. Translated, it gives CASSFIELPYEQYF. The full variable domain, rest sourced from reference TRBV5-4 and TRBJ2-7, is ETGVTQSPTHLIKTRGQQVTLRCSSQSGHNTVSWYQQALGQGPQFIFQYYREEENGRGNFPPRFSGLQFPNYSSELNVNALELDDSALYLCASSFIELPYEQYFGPGTRLTVT.

This clone was counted a few times. The V gene is TRBV9, the J gene TRBJ1-2; maybe TRBD1 (5 bases). CDR3 size: 14 residues. Germline assignment: CDR1 SGDLS and CDR2 YYNGEE. Trimming cost V 0 bases and J 7 bases, with 13 bases left between them. The chain's CDR3 is CASSVDLGTGGYTF. CDR3 DNA sequence: TGTGCCAGCAGCGTAGATTTGGGGACGGGTGGCTACACCTTC.

The chain recombines TRBV15 with TRBJ1-2; D gene unclear. The CDR3 totals 14 residues. V was shortened by 0 bases and J by 4 bases, with 9 bases between the two germline ends. Per germline, CDR1 LNHNV and CDR2 YYDKDF (reference sequence). This chain's CDR3 is CATSRDGTVYGYTF. The CDR3 DNA reads as TGTGCCACCAGCAGAGATGGTACGGTCTATGGCTACACCTTC.

This clone has more than one count but fewer than ten. V is TRBV7-9 and J is TRBJ1-2; D ambiguous. Germline V gives CDR1 SEHNR, CDR2 FQNEAQ (reference sequence). V was cut by 2 bases and J by 4 bases, with 8 bases left in between. CDR3 length equals 13 residues. The DNA for the CDR3 is TGTGCCAGCAGCTTAATGGGTACCTATGGCTACACCTTC. Encoded protein: CASSLMGTYGYTF.